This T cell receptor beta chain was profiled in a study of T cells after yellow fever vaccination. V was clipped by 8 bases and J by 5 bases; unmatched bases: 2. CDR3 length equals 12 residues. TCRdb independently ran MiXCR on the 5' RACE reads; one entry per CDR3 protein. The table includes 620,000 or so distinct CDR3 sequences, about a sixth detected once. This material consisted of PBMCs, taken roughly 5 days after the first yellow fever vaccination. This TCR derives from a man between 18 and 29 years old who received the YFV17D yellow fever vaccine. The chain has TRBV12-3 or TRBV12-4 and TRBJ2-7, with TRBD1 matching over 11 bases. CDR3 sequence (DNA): TGTGCCAGCGGACAGGGGGCACACGAGCAGTACTTC. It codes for CASGQGAHEQYF.